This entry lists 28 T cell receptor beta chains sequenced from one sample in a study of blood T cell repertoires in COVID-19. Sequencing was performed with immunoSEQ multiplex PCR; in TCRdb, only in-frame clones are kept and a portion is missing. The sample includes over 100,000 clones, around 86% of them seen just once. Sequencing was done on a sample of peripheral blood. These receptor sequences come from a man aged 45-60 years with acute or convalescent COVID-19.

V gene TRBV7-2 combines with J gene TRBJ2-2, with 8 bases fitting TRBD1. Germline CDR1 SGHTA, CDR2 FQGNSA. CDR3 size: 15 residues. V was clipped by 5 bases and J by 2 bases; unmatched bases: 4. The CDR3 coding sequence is TGTGCCAGCAGCCGGGACAGGCTTAACACCGGGGAGCTGTTTTTT. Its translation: CASSRDRLNTGELFF.

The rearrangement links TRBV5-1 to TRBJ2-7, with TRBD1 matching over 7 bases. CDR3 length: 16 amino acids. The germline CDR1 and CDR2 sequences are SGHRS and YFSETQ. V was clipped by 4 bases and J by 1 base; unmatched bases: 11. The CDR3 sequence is CASSTRQGIFSYEQYF. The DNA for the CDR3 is TGCGCCAGCAGCACCCGACAGGGAATTTTTTCCTACGAGCAGTACTTC.

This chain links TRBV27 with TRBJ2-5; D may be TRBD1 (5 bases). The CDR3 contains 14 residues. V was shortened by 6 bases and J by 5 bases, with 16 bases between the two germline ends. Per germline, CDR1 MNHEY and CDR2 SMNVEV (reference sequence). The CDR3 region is CASRPMGRVETQYF. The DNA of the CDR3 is TGTGCCAGCAGACCGATGGGCAGGGTGGAGACCCAGTACTTC.

The CDR3 DNA sequence: TGTGCCAGCAGCTTGGTCAGGGGGCCTCCAGATACGCAGTATTTT. Encoded protein: CASSLVRGPPDTQYF. This rearrangement joins TRBV5-6 to TRBJ2-3; 8 bases fit TRBD1. J lost 4 bases, V lost 0 bases, and 4 bases had no gene match. CDR3 length: 15 residues. Germline loops: CDR1 SGHDT, CDR2 YYEEEE.

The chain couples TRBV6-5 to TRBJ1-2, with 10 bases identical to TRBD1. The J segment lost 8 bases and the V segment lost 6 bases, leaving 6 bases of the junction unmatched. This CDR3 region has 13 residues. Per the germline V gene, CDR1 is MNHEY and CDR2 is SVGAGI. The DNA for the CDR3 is TGTGCCAGCAGAATGGGACAGGGGTTAGGCTACACCTTC. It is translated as CASRMGQGLGYTF.

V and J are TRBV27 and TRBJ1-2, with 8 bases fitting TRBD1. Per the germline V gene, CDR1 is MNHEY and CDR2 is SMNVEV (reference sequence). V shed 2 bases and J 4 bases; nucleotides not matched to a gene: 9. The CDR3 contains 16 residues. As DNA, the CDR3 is TGTGCCAGCAGTTTAAGTCGGCCAGGGGGCGGCTATGGCTACACCTTC. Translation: CASSLSRPGGGYGYTF.

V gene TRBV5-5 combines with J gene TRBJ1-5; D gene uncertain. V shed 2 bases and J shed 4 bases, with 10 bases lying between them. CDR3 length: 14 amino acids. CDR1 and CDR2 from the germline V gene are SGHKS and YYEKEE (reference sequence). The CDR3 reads CASSFGLLNQPQHF. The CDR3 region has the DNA TGTGCCAGCAGCTTTGGACTGCTTAATCAGCCCCAGCATTTT.

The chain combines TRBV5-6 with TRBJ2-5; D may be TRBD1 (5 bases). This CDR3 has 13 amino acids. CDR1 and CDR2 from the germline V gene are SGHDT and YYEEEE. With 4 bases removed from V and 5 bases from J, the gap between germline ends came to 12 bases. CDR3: CASSQGSKETQYF. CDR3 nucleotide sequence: TGTGCCAGCAGCCAGGGTAGTAAGGAGACCCAGTACTTC.

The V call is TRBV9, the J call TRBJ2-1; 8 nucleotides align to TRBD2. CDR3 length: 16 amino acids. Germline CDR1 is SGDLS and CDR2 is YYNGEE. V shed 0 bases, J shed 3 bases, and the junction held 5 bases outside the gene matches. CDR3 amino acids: CASSVGAGVLYNEQFF. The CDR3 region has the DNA TGTGCCAGCAGCGTAGGAGCGGGAGTTCTCTACAATGAGCAGTTCTTC.

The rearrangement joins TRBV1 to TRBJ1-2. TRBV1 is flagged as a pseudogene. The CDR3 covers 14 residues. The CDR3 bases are TGCACCAGCAGCCAGCGGCCGGGTTCTAGAGGCTACACCTTC. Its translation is CTSSQRPGSRGYTF.

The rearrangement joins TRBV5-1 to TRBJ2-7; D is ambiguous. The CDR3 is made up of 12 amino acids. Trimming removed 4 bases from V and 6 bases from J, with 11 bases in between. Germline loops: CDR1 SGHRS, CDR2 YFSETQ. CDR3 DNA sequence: TGCGCCAGCAGCCTGTCTCCCGGCGAGCAGTACTTC. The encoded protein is CASSLSPGEQYF.

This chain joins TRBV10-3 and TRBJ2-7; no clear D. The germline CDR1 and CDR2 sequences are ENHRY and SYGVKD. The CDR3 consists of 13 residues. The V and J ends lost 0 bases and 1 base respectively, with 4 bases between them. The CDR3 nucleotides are TGTGCCATCAGTGAGTCGAGGTCCTACGAGCAGTACTTC. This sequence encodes CAISESRSYEQYF.

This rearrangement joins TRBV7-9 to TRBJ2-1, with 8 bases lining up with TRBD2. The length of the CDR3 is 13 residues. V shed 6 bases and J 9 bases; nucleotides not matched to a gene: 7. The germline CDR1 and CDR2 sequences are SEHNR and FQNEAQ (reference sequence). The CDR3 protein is CASSWTSSTEQFF. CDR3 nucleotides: TGTGCCAGCAGTTGGACTAGCAGCACTGAGCAGTTCTTC.

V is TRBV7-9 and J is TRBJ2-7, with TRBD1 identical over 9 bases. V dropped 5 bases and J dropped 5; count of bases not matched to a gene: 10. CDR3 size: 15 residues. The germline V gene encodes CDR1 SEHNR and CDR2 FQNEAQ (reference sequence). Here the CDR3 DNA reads TGTGCCAGCAGCCCAGGGCCGGGACAGGGCCACGAGCAGTACTTC. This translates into CASSPGPGQGHEQYF. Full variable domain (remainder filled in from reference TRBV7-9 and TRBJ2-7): DTGVSQNPRHKITKRGQNVTFRCDPISEHNRLYWYRQTLGQGPEFLTYFQNEAQLEKSRLLSDRFSAERPKGSFSTLEIQRTEQGDSAMYLCASSPGPGQGHEQYFGPGTRLTVT.

This CDR3 is CASRSGTGGFGEQFF. DNA for the CDR3: TGTGCCAGCAGGTCCGGGACAGGGGGCTTCGGTGAGCAGTTCTTC. The chain joins TRBV5-8 to TRBJ2-1; TRBD1 matches at 12 bases. The CDR3 sequence is 15 residues long. Germline trimming cut 5 bases from V and 9 bases from J; bases unmatched to any gene: 9. The V gene's germline CDR1 is SGHTS and CDR2 YDEGEE.

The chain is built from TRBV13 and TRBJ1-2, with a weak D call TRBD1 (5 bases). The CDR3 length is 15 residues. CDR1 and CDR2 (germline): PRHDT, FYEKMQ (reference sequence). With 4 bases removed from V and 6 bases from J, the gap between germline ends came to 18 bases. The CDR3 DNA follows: TGTGCCAGCAGCTACGGTCCGACAGAGATCGATGGCTACACCTTC. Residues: CASSYGPTEIDGYTF.

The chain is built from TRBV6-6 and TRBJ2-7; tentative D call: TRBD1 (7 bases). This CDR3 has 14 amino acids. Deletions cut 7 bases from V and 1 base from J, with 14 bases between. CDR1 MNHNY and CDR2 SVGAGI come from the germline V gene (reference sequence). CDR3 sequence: CASMAGQKSYEQYF. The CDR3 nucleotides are TGTGCCAGCATGGCGGGACAGAAGTCCTACGAGCAGTACTTC.

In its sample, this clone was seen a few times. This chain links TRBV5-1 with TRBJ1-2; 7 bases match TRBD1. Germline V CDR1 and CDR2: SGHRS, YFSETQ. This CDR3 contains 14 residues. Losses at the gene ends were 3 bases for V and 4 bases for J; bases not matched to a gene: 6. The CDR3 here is CASSSGQPGYGYTF. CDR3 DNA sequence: TGCGCCAGCAGCTCGGGACAGCCCGGCTATGGCTACACCTTC. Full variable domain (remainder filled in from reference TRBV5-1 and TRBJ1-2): KAGVTQTPRYLIKTRGQQVTLSCSPISGHRSVSWYQQTPGQGLQFLFEYFSETQRNKGNFPGRFSGRQFSNSRSEMNVSTLELGDSALYLCASSSGQPGYGYTFGSGTRLTVV.

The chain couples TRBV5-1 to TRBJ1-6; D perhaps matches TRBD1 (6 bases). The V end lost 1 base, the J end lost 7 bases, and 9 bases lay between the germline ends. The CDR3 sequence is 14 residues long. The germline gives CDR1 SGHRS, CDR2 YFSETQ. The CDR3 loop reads CASSLNRDNSPLHF. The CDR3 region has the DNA TGCGCCAGCAGCTTGAACAGGGACAATTCACCCCTCCACTTT.

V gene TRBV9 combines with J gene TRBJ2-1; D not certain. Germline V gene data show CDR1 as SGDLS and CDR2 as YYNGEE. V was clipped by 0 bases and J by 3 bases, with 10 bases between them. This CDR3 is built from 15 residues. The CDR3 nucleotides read TGTGCCAGCAGCGTAGGAGACTTCTACTACAATGAGCAGTTCTTC. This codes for CASSVGDFYYNEQFF.

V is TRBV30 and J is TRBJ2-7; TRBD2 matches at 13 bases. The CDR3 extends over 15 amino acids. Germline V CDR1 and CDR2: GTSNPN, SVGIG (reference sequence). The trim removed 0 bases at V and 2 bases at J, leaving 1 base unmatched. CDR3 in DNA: TGTGCCTGGAGTGTTACTAGCGGGAGGGCCTACGAGCAGTACTTC. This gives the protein CAWSVTSGRAYEQYF.

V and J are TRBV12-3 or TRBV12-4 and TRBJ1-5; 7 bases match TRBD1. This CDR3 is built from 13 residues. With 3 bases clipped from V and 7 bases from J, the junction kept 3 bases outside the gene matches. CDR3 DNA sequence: TGTGCCAGCAGTTTGACAGGGACGCAGCCCCAGCATTTT. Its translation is CASSLTGTQPQHF.

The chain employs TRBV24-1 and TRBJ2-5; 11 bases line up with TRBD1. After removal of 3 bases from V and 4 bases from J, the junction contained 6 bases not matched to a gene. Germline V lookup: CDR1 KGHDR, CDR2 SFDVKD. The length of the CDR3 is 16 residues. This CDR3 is CATSDPPGTGGETQYF. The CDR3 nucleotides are TGTGCCACCAGTGATCCCCCCGGGACAGGGGGAGAGACCCAGTACTTC.

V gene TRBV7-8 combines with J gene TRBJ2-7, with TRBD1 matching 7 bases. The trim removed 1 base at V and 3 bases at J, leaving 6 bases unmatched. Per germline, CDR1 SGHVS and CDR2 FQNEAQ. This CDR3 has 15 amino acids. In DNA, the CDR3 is TGTGCCAGCAGCTTAGGAGGGACAGCAAGCTACGAGCAGTACTTC. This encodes CASSLGGTASYEQYF.

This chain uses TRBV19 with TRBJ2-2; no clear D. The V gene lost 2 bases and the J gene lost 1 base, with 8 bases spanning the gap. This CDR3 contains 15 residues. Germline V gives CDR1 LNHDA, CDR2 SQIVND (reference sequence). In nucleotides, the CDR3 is TGTGCCAGTAGTATAAGACATTTGAACACCGGGGAGCTGTTTTTT. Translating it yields CASSIRHLNTGELFF.

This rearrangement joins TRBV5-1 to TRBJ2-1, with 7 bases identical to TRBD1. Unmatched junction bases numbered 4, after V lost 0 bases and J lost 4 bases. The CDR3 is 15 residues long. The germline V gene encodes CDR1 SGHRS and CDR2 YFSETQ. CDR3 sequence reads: CASSLDRGRYNEQFF. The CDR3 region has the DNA TGCGCCAGCAGCTTGGACAGGGGTCGTTACAATGAGCAGTTCTTC.

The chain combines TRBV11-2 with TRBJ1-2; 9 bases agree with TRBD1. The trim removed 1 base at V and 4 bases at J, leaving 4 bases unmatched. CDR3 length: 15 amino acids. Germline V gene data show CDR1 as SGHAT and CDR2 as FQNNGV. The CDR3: CASSLGTGVAYGYTF. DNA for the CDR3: TGTGCCAGCAGCTTAGGGACAGGGGTCGCCTATGGCTACACCTTC. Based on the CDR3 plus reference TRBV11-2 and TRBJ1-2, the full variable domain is EAGVAQSPRYKIIEKRQSVAFWCNPISGHATLYWYQQILGQGPKLLIQFQNNGVVDDSQLPKDRFSAERLKGVDSTLKIQPAKLEDSAVYLCASSLGTGVAYGYTFGSGTRLTVV.

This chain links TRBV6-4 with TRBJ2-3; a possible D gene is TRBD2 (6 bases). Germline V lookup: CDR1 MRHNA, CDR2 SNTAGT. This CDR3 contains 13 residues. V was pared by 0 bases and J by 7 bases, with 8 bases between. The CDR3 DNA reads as TGTGCCAGCAGTGACTCCGGGGGTTATACGCAGTATTTT. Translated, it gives CASSDSGGYTQYF.